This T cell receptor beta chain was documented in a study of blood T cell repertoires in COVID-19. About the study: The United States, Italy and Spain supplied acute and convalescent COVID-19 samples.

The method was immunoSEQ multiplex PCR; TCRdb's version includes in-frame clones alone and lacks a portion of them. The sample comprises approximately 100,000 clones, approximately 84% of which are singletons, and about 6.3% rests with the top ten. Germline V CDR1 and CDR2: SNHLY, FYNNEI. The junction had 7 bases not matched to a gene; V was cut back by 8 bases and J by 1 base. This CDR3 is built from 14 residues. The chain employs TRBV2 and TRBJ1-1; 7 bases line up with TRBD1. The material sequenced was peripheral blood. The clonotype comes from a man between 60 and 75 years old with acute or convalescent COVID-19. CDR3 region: CASSSDRSNTEAFF. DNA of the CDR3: TGTGCCAGCTCGTCGGACAGGTCGAACACTGAAGCTTTCTTT.